This TCR beta chain derives from a study of blood T cell repertoires in COVID-19. Across the study: PBMCs, B-cell-depleted T cells, or T cells were the source of the cDNA or gDNA that made up the material.

Sequencing was performed with immunoSEQ multiplex PCR; in TCRdb, only in-frame clones are kept and a portion is missing. The data show roughly 250,000 clones, 83% seen once. The count of this clone is one. The source of this sequence is a woman aged 40 to 50 who had been exposed to COVID-19. The sequenced sample consisted of PBMCs or T cells enriched from blood (not recorded which).

CDR3 DNA sequence: TGTGCCAGCAGCTTGGTCTCCTCCAGGGGCGGTTCACCCCTCCACTTT. Amino acid sequence: CASSLVSSRGGSPLHF. The chain is built from TRBV5-6 and TRBJ1-6; TRBD1 might be the D (6 bases). The V and J ends lost 0 bases and 9 bases respectively, with 16 bases between them. Germline loops: CDR1 SGHDT, CDR2 YYEEEE. The CDR3 has 16 amino acids.